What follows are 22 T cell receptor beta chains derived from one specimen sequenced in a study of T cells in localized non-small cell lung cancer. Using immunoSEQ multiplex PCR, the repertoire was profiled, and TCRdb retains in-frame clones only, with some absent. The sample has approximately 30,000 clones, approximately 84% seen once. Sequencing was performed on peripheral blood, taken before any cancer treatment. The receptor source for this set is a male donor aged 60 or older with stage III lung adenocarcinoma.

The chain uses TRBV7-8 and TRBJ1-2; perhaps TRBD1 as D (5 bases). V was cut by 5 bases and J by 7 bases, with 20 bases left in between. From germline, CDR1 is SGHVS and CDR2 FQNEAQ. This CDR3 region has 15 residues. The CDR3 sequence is CASSPIASSRGGYTF. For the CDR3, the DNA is TGTGCCAGCAGCCCAATTGCGTCCTCAAGGGGTGGCTACACCTTC.

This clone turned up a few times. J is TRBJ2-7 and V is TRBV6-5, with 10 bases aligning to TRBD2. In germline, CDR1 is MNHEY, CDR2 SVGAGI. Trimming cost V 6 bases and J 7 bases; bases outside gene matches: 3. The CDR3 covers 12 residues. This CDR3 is CASRQLAGEQYF. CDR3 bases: TGTGCCAGCAGACAACTAGCGGGAGAGCAGTACTTC.

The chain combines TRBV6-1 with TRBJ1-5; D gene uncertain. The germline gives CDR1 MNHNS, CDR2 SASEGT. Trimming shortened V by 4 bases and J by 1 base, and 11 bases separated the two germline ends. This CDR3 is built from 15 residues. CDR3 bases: TGTGCCAGCAGTGTCGACCTCATAAGCAATCAGCCCCAGCATTTT. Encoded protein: CASSVDLISNQPQHF.

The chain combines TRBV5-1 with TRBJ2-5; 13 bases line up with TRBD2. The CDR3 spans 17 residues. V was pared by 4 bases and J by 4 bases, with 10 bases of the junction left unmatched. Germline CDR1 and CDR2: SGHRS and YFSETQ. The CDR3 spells CASSRGLAGSQSETQYF. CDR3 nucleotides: TGCGCCAGCAGCCGGGGACTAGCGGGGTCACAGTCAGAGACCCAGTACTTC.

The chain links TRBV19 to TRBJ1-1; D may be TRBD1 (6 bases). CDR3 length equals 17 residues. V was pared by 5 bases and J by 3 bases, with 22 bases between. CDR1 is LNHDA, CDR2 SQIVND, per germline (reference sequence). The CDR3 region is CASSAPRGGLLDTEAFF. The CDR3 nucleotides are TGTGCCAGTAGTGCGCCCCGGGGGGGGCTCCTGGACACTGAAGCTTTCTTT. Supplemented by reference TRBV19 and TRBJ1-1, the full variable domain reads DGGITQSPKYLFRKEGQNVTLSCEQNLNHDAMYWYRQDPGQGLRLIYYSQIVNDFQKGDIAEGYSVSREKKESFPLTVTSAQKNPTAFYLCASSAPRGGLLDTEAFFGQGTRLTVV.

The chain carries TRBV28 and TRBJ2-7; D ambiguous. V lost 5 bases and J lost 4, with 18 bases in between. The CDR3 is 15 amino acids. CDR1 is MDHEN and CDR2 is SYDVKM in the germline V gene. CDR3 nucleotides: TGTGCCAGCAGTCCATCTGATAGGCCCTATTACGAGCAGTACTTC. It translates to CASSPSDRPYYEQYF.

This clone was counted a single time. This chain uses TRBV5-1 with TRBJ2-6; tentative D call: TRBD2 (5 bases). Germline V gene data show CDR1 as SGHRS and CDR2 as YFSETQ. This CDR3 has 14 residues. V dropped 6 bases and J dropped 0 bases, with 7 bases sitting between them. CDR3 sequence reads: CASTEASGANVLTF. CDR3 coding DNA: TGCGCCAGCACGGAGGCCTCTGGGGCCAACGTCCTGACTTTC.

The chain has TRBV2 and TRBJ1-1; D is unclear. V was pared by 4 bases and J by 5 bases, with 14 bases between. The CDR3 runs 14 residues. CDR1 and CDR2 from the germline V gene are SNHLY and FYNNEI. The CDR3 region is CASSGSGMGTEAFF. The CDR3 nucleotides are TGTGCCAGCAGTGGTTCGGGAATGGGGACTGAAGCTTTCTTT.

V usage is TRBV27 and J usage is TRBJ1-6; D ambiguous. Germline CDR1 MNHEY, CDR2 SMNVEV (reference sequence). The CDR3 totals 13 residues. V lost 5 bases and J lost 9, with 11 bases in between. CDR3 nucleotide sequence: TGTGCCAGCAGTGAAGTCGTGAGTTCACCCCTCCACTTT. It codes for CASSEVVSSPLHF.

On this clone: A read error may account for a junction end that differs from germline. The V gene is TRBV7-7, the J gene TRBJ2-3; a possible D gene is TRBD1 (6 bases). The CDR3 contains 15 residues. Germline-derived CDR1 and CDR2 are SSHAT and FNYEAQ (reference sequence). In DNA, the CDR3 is TGTGCTAGCAGCCTTGGGACACTTAGCACAGATACGCAGTATTTT. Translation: CASSLGTLSTDTQYF.

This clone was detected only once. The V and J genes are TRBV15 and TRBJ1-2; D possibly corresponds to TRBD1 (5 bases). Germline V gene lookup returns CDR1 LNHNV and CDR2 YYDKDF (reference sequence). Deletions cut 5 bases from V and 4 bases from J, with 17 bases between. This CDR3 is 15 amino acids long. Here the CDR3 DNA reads TGTGCCACCAGCGGATGGGGCGACGTGAGCTATGGCTACACCTTC. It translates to CATSGWGDVSYGYTF.

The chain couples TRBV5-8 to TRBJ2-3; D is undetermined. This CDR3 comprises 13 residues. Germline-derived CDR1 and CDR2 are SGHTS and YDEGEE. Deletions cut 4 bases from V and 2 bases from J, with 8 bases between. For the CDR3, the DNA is TGTGCCAGCAGCGAACTATACACAGATACGCAGTATTTT. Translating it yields CASSELYTDTQYF.

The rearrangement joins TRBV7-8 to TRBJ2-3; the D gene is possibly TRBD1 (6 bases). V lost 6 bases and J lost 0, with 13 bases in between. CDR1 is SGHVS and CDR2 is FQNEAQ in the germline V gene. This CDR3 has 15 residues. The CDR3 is CASRKNRASTDTQYF. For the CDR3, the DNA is TGTGCCAGCAGGAAAAACAGGGCTAGCACAGATACGCAGTATTTT.

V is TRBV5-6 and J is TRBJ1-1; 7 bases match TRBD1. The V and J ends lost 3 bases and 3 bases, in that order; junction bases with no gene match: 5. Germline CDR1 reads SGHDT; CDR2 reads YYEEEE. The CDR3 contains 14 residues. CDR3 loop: CASSSLRGYTEAFF. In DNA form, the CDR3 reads TGTGCCAGCAGCTCCCTCAGGGGGTACACTGAAGCTTTCTTT.

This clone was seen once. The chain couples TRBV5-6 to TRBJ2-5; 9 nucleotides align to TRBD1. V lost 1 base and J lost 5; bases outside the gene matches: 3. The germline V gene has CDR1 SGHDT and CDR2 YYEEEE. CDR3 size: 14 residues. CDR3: CASSLRTGVETQYF. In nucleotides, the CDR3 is TGTGCCAGCAGCTTGAGGACAGGGGTGGAGACCCAGTACTTC.

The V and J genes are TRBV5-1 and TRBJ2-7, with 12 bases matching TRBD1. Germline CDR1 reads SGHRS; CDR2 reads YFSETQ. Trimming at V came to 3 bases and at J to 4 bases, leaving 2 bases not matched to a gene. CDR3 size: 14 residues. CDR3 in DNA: TGCGCCAGCAGCTCGGGACAGGGGGCTTACGAGCAGTACTTC. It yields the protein CASSSGQGAYEQYF.

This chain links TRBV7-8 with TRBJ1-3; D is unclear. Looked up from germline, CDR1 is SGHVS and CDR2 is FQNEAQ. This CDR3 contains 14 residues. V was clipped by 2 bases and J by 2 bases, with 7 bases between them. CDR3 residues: CASSLSGAGNTIYF. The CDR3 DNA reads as TGTGCCAGCAGCTTATCCGGGGCTGGAAACACCATATATTTT.

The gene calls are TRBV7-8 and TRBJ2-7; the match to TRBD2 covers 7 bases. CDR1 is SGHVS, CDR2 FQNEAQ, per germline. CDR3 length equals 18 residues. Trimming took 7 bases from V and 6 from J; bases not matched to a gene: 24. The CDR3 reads CASIPWGPGGLRGLEQYF. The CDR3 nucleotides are TGTGCCAGCATTCCCTGGGGCCCGGGAGGCCTGCGCGGGCTCGAGCAGTACTTC.

The CDR3 bases are TGTGCCAGCAGTGAATCCCAGTACTATGGCTACACCTTC. Protein sequence: CASSESQYYGYTF. The chain has TRBV6-1 and TRBJ1-2, with D hard to call. Trimming stripped 2 bases from V and 3 bases from J, with 7 bases between. The CDR3 has 13 residues. Germline V gene data show CDR1 as MNHNS and CDR2 as SASEGT.

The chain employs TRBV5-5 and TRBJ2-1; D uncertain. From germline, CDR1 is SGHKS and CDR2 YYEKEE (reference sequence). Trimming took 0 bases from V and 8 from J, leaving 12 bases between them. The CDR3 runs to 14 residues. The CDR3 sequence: CASSLVRTKDEQFF. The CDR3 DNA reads TGTGCCAGCAGCTTGGTCCGGACCAAGGATGAGCAGTTCTTC.

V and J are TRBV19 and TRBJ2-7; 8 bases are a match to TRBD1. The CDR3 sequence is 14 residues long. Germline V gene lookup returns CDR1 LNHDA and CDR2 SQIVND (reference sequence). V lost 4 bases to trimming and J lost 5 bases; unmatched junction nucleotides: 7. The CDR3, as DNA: TGTGCCAGTAGTAACCCCAGGGGGCTCAACGAGCAGTACTTC. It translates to CASSNPRGLNEQYF. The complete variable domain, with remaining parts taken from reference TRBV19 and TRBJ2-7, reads DGGITQSPKYLFRKEGQNVTLSCEQNLNHDAMYWYRQDPGQGLRLIYYSQIVNDFQKGDIAEGYSVSREKKESFPLTVTSAQKNPTAFYLCASSNPRGLNEQYFGPGTRLTVT.

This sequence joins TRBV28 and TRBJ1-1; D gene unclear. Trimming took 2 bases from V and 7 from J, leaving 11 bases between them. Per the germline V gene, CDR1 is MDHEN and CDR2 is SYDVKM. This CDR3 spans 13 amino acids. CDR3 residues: CASSLVSEVEAFF. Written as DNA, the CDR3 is TGTGCCAGCAGTTTAGTGTCCGAGGTTGAAGCTTTCTTT.